This TCR beta chain was recorded in a study of T cells after yellow fever vaccination. This clonotype was observed a few times. TCRdb passed the 5' RACE reads through MiXCR, listing each CDR3 protein once. The sample has about 500,000 distinct CDR3 sequences; about a sixth are singletons. The germline V and J ends were trimmed by 5 bases and 8 bases, with 10 bases remaining between them. The CDR3 has 11 amino acids. CDR1 is SGHTS and CDR2 is YDEGEE in the germline V gene. The chain links TRBV5-8 to TRBJ1-2, with D possibly TRBD1 on 5 matching bases. The sample in question was PBMCs, obtained 5 to 6 days after the first yellow fever vaccination. This receptor was obtained from a man aged 18-30 years who received the YFV17D yellow fever vaccine. This chain's CDR3 is CASRQGSGYTF. CDR3 sequence (DNA): TGTGCCAGCAGGCAGGGAAGCGGCTACACCTTC. The complete variable domain, with remaining parts taken from reference TRBV5-8 and TRBJ1-2, reads EAGVTQSPTHLIKTRGQQATLRCSPISGHTSVYWYQQALGLGLQFLLWYDEGEERNRGNFPPRFSGRQFPNYSSELNVNALELEDSALYLCASRQGSGYTFGSGTRLTVV.